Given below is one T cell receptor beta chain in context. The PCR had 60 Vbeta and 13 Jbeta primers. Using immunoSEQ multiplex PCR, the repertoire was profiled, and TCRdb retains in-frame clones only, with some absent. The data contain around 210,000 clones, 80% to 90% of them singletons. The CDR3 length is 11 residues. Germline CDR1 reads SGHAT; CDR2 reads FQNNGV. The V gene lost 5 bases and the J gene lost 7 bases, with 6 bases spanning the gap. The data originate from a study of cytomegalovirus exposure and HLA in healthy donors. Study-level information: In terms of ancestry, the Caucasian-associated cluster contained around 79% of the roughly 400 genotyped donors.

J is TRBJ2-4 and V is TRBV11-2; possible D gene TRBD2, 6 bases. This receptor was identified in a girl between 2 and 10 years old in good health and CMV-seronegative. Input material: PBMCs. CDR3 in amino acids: CASSRGNIQYF. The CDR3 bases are TGTGCCAGCAGCCGGGGGAACATTCAGTACTTC.